Listed below are T cell receptor beta chains from one sample, sequenced in a study of glioma-infiltrating T cells after dendritic cell vaccination. Sequenced by immunoSEQ multiplex PCR; TCRdb stores in-frame clones only, minus some. The data hold 110,000 or so clones, with around 91% observed a single time. The sample in question was blood, obtained after dendritic cell vaccination. All receptors derive from a human donor with glioblastoma. Both conserved end residues are trimmed from each CDR3. Fields, in order: D gene, CDR3 length, V gene, CDR3 protein. The D gene is left open where the match is weak.

>TRBD2|13|TRBV6-4
ASSDIAGPVREQY
>.|12|TRBV11-3
ASSLSGPYNEQF
>TRBD1|16|TRBV5-1
ASSLGRTGVPLQETQY
>.|12|TRBV9
ASSRTTGQETQY
>.|13|TRBV6-4
ASREDGYSNQPQH
>TRBD1|17|TRBV14
ASSQEYRGGQGAIHEQY
>TRBD1|11|TRBV28
ATQGVLNTEAF
>.|13|TRBV14
ASSQNPGGNTEAF
>.|10|TRBV2
ASKPQGYEQY
>.|14|TRBV4-1
ASSHPRQGGLGEQY
>.|15|TRBV7-7
ASSLEVGGVSSYEQY
>.|12|TRBV7-9
ASSQGLINYEQY
>.|11|TRBV6-5
ASSYSRYNEQF
>TRBD2|11|TRBV18
ASSWGLAREQY
>.|13|TRBV18
ASSPPQPLNTEAF
>.|11|TRBV7-8
ASSQGEKETQY
>TRBD1|12|TRBV30
AWSNKGGDQPQH
>.|11|TRBV6-1
ASSVGGLLEQY
>TRBD2|16|TRBV9
ASSVGPLTSGYTDTQY
>.|14|TRBV19
ASSILGTTGQETQY
>TRBD1|12|TRBV10-2
ASRPGQGNYGYT
>.|14|TRBV5-3
ARSLAGGGSQETQY
>.|10|TRBV19
ASSETGNQQY
>.|14|TRBV19
ASTLGGGGDTDTQY
>TRBD1|13|TRBV27
ASRTGGAFDQPQH
>.|12|TRBV9
ASSVGGAWDEQF
>.|15|TRBV4-2
ASSQTPQGIGTDTQY
>.|13|TRBV5-1
ASSLSSESSYEQY
>.|12|TRBV5-3
ARSLEGGLYGYT
>TRBD1|14|TRBV4-2
ASSPGQGTTNEKLF